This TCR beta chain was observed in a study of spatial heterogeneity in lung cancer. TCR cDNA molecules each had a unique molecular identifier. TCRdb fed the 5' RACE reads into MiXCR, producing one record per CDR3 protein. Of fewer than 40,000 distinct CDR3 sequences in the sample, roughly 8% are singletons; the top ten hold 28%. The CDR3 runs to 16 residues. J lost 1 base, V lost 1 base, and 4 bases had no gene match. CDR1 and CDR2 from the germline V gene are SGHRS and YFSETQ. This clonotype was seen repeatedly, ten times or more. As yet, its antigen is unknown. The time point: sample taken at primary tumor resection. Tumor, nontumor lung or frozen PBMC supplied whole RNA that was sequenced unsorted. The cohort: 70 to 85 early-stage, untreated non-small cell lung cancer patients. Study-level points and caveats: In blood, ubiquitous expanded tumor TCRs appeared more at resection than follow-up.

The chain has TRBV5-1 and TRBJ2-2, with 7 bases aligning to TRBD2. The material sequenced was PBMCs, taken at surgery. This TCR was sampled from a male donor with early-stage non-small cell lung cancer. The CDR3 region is CASSLRASGNTGELFF. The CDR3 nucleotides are TGCGCCAGCAGCTTGAGGGCTAGCGGGAACACCGGGGAGCTGTTTTTT.